Listed here are 21 T cell receptor beta chains from one sample, sequenced in a study of pediatric ulcerative colitis. Clones were read by immunoSEQ multiplex PCR, and TCRdb kept only the in-frame ones, dropping some. The sample shows more than 50,000 clones, about nine tenths of them seen only once. The source material was blood. The receptors stem from a boy aged 5-17 years who was a control in a study of pediatric ulcerative colitis.

The chain has TRBV4-2 and TRBJ2-2; D is ambiguous. The germline V and J ends were trimmed by 4 bases and 3 bases, with 12 bases remaining between them. There are 15 residues in the CDR3. Looked up from germline, CDR1 is LGHNA and CDR2 is YNFKEQ. The CDR3 loop is CASSRNAWDTGELFF. CDR3 bases: TGTGCCAGCAGCCGTAATGCCTGGGACACCGGGGAGCTGTTTTTT.

The chain carries TRBV7-2 and TRBJ2-1; no reliable D call. The germline CDR1 and CDR2 sequences are SGHTA and FQGNSA. The ends were cut back, 4 bases at V and 2 bases at J, with 3 bases in the middle. The CDR3 is made up of 12 amino acids. The CDR3 DNA sequence: TGTGCCAGCAGCTCAACCTACAATGAGCAGTTCTTC. It is translated as CASSSTYNEQFF.

J is TRBJ1-3 and V is TRBV5-1, with 7 bases identical to TRBD1. This CDR3 contains 15 residues. Germline V gene lookup returns CDR1 SGHRS and CDR2 YFSETQ. V shed 2 bases and J 1 base; nucleotides not matched to a gene: 3. The CDR3 DNA reads as TGCGCCAGCAGCTTAACAGGGGATTCTGGAAACACCATATATTTT. Translation gives CASSLTGDSGNTIYF.

The V and J genes are TRBV29-1 and TRBJ2-7; D possibly corresponds to TRBD2 (6 bases). The V gene's germline CDR1 is SQVTM and CDR2 ANQGSEA. V dropped 2 bases and J dropped 0 bases, with 17 bases sitting between them. The CDR3 totals 16 residues. The CDR3 loop is CSVESFGGTDSYEQYF. CDR3 sequence (DNA): TGCAGCGTTGAATCCTTCGGAGGGACGGACTCCTACGAGCAGTACTTC.

The chain uses TRBV10-3 and TRBJ1-2; 8 bases are a match to TRBD1. CDR1 ENHRY and CDR2 SYGVKD come from the germline V gene. V lost 2 bases to trimming and J lost 8 bases; unmatched junction nucleotides: 7. This CDR3 is 14 amino acids long. The CDR3, as DNA: TGTGCCATCAGTGAGGCGGACAGGGCGAGCGGCTACACCTTC. Translation gives CAISEADRASGYTF.

The CDR3 is CASSNTGANVLTF. In nucleotides, the CDR3 is TGTGCCAGCAGTAACACTGGGGCCAACGTCCTGACTTTC. The chain employs TRBV27 and TRBJ2-6; no firm D call. In germline, CDR1 is MNHEY, CDR2 SMNVEV (reference sequence). The CDR3 runs to 13 residues. Trimming took off 5 bases at V and 2 bases at J, with 4 bases between the two ends.

J is TRBJ1-1 and V is TRBV9, with D perhaps TRBD1 (6 bases). The germline gives CDR1 SGDLS, CDR2 YYNGEE. Trimming stripped 4 bases from V and 10 bases from J, with 20 bases between. The CDR3 consists of 14 residues. DNA for the CDR3: TGTGCCAGCAGCCCCTTGGATCAGGGACAACTAGCTTTCTTT. Translated: CASSPLDQGQLAFF.

The V and J genes are TRBV5-6 and TRBJ2-5; the match to TRBD2 covers 11 bases. Germline V gives CDR1 SGHDT, CDR2 YYEEEE. The CDR3 loop spans 15 amino acids. V trimming: 3 bases; J trimming: 3 bases; junction bases outside the gene matches: 4. Written as DNA, the CDR3 is TGTGCCAGCAGCTGGGGACTAGCGGTGGAAGAGACCCAGTACTTC. Protein: CASSWGLAVEETQYF.

CDR3 in amino acids: CATPGASKSEQYF. CDR3 nucleotides: TGTGCCACCCCAGGGGCATCAAAAAGCGAGCAGTACTTC. The chain uses TRBV21-1 and TRBJ2-7; the table gives TRBD1 as D, unverified against the DNA. TRBV21-1 is marked as a pseudogene. The length of the CDR3 is 13 residues.

The chain recombines TRBV7-3 with TRBJ2-7; 8 bases match TRBD1. Unmatched junction bases numbered 4, after V lost 4 bases and J lost 5 bases. CDR1 is SGHTA and CDR2 is FQGTGA in the germline V gene. The CDR3 spans 13 residues. The chain's CDR3 is CASSSDRAHEQYF. The CDR3 coding sequence is TGTGCCAGCAGCTCGGACAGGGCCCACGAGCAGTACTTC.

The table lists this clone with a count of one. The chain carries TRBV11-2 and TRBJ2-3; D might be TRBD2 (5 bases). This CDR3 spans 14 amino acids. With 1 base removed from V and 8 bases from J, the gap between germline ends came to 13 bases. In germline, CDR1 is SGHAT, CDR2 FQNNGV. The CDR3 bases are TGTGCCAGCAGCTTAGTTGAGGGCTCCGCTACGCAGTATTTT. Translated, it gives CASSLVEGSATQYF.

V gene TRBV23-1 combines with J gene TRBJ1-5; 8 positions agree with TRBD1. TRBV23-1 falls under the ORF class, with uncertain function. The CDR3 extends over 20 amino acids. Losses at the gene ends were 1 base for V and 3 bases for J; bases not matched to a gene: 17. The CDR3 DNA reads as TGCGCCAGCAGTCAATGTTTAAGGACAGGGCCGGTGCGTGTCAATCAGCCCCAGCATTTT. Encoded protein: CASSQCLRTGPVRVNQPQHF.

The V gene is TRBV5-8, the J gene TRBJ1-1; unclear D gene. Germline CDR1 reads SGHTS; CDR2 reads YDEGEE. V lost 2 bases and J 1 base, leaving 9 bases between the germline ends. This CDR3 comprises 14 residues. The CDR3 region is CASSFRTGNTEAFF. DNA for the CDR3: TGTGCCAGCAGCTTTAGGACGGGGAACACTGAAGCTTTCTTT.

The V gene is TRBV19, the J gene TRBJ1-4; D gene ambiguous. With 5 bases removed from V and 5 bases from J, the gap between germline ends came to 15 bases. CDR1 LNHDA and CDR2 SQIVND come from the germline V gene (reference sequence). CDR3 length equals 15 residues. The CDR3, as DNA: TGTGCCAGTAGTCCTCGGCGGACGGGGAATGAAAAACTGTTTTTT. The encoded protein is CASSPRRTGNEKLFF.

J is TRBJ1-6 and V is TRBV12-5, with 10 positions matching TRBD1. The CDR3 sequence is 16 residues long. Germline V gene sequence: CDR1 LGHNT, CDR2 FRNRAP. Unmatched junction bases numbered 7, after V lost 0 bases and J lost 11 bases. The CDR3 protein is CASGLVTDRGLPPLHF. CDR3 coding DNA: TGTGCTAGTGGTTTGGTAACCGACAGGGGGCTACCACCCCTCCACTTT.

This clone was seen only a few times. This chain links TRBV7-9 with TRBJ1-5; D is unresolved. The germline CDR1 and CDR2 sequences are SEHNR and FQNEAQ (reference sequence). Trimming shortened V by 0 bases and J by 3 bases, and 6 bases separated the two germline ends. This CDR3 region has 14 residues. CDR3 loop: CASSLAPINQPQHF. CDR3 coding DNA: TGTGCCAGCAGCTTAGCTCCCATCAATCAGCCCCAGCATTTT.

The chain links TRBV19 to TRBJ2-1; D call uncertain. Trimming shortened V by 7 bases and J by 3 bases, and 25 bases separated the two germline ends. Germline CDR1 is LNHDA and CDR2 is SQIVND (reference sequence). This CDR3 has 18 residues. The CDR3 loop reads CASTSDLPQPFRYNEQFF. The CDR3 DNA is TGTGCCAGTACCAGCGACCTCCCGCAGCCCTTCCGCTACAATGAGCAGTTCTTC.

V usage is TRBV19 and J usage is TRBJ2-1; 9 nucleotides line up with TRBD2. V was pared by 3 bases and J by 5 bases, with 11 bases of the junction left unmatched. The CDR3 loop spans 17 amino acids. Germline lookup yields CDR1 LNHDA and CDR2 SQIVND (reference sequence). The CDR3 DNA follows: TGTGCCAGTAGTATCCGTCTTCTAGCGGGAAAGAACAATGAGCAGTTCTTC. Translation: CASSIRLLAGKNNEQFF.

The chain couples TRBV19 to TRBJ1-2; maybe TRBD1 (5 bases). The V and J ends lost 7 bases and 0 bases respectively, with 12 bases between them. The CDR3 is made up of 14 amino acids. Germline V CDR1 and CDR2: LNHDA, SQIVND (reference sequence). The CDR3 DNA follows: TGTGCCAGTATCCCACCAGGGTCTAACTATGGCTACACCTTC. Translating it yields CASIPPGSNYGYTF.

The genes are TRBV6-5 and TRBJ2-7, with D possibly TRBD2 on 5 matching bases. Looked up from germline, CDR1 is MNHEY and CDR2 is SVGAGI. Trimming pared 5 bases from V and 7 bases from J, leaving 15 bases between. This CDR3 is built from 13 residues. The CDR3 spells CASSQLESREQYF. The CDR3 bases are TGTGCCAGCAGTCAACTAGAAAGTCGAGAGCAGTACTTC.

The chain links TRBV10-3 to TRBJ2-2; 7 nucleotides align to TRBD2. CDR1 is ENHRY, CDR2 SYGVKD, per germline. The junction had 9 bases not matched to a gene; V was cut back by 4 bases and J by 4 bases. This CDR3 spans 16 amino acids. The CDR3 region is CAISGSGLRITGELFF. CDR3 sequence (DNA): TGTGCCATCAGTGGCTCGGGACTACGAATCACCGGGGAGCTGTTTTTT.